This T cell receptor (beta chain) derives from a study of response to subunit inactivated influenza vaccine. TCRdb re-derived calls from the RT-PCR reads in MiXCR, one entry per CDR3 protein. The sample records 150,000 to 200,000 distinct CDR3 sequences, roughly 12% being singletons. A further study also used this sample, focusing on T cells expressing NK-cell markers. From that study: Making the TCR beta cDNA relied on 5'RACE template switching with UMIs.

This receptor was taken from a man aged 50-60 years who received an inactivated influenza vaccine. Here the sequenced sample was CD8+ T cells sorted from PBMCs, taken roughly 12 days after vaccination.

This CDR3 is CASSLFYLNTGELFF. The CDR3 DNA is TGTGCCAGCAGCTTGTTCTACCTGAACACCGGGGAGCTGTTTTTT. This chain uses TRBV5-6 with TRBJ2-2, with no clear D. The CDR3 length is 15 residues. V gave up 1 base and J gave up 1 base, with 8 bases separating them. Looked up from germline, CDR1 is SGHDT and CDR2 is YYEEEE.